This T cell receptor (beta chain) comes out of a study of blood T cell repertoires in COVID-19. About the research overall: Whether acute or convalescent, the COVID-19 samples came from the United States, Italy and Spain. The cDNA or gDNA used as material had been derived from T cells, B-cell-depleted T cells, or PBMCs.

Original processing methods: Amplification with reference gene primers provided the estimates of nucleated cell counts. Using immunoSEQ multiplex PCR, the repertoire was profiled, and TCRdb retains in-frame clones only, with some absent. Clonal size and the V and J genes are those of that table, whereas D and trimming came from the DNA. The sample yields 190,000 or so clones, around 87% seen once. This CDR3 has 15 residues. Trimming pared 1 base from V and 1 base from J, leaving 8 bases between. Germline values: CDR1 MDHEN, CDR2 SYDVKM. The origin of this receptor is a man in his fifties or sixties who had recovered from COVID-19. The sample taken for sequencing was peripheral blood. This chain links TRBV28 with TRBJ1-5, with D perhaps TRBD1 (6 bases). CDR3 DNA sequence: TGTGCCAGCAGTTTATACAGGGTGAGCAATCAGCCCCAGCATTTT. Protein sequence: CASSLYRVSNQPQHF. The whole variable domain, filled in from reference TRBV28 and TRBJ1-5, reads DVKVTQSSRYLVKRTGEKVFLECVQDMDHENMFWYRQDPGLGLRLIYFSYDVKMKEKGDIPEGYSVSREKKERFSLILESASTNQTSMYLCASSLYRVSNQPQHFGDGTRLSIL.